This entry features one T cell receptor (beta chain) sequence. Its target is unknown. Prepared TCR beta cDNA libraries contained unique molecular identifiers. TCRdb recomputed calls from the PCR reads with MiXCR, one row per CDR3 protein. The repertoire holds fewer than 900,000 distinct CDR3 sequences, approximately 44% seen once, with approximately 5% in the top ten. In germline, CDR1 is MNHNY, CDR2 SVGAGI (reference sequence). There are 14 residues in the CDR3. The record originates from a study of post-analysis software for immune sequencing data. General observations from the study: TRBV segments more frequent in patients than in controls numbered several and included TRBV5-6, TRBV5-1 and TRBV20-1.

This sequence originates from a girl aged 10-17 years with multiple sclerosis. The sequenced material came from blood. This chain uses TRBV6-6 with TRBJ2-1; weak D call: TRBD1 (6 bases). The tail of the sequence fits TRBJ2-7 better, so the J call may be wrong. The CDR3 coding sequence is TGTGCCAGCAGTTACTCTGGGGGCTACAATGAGCAGTACTTC. This translates into CASSYSGGYNEQYF.